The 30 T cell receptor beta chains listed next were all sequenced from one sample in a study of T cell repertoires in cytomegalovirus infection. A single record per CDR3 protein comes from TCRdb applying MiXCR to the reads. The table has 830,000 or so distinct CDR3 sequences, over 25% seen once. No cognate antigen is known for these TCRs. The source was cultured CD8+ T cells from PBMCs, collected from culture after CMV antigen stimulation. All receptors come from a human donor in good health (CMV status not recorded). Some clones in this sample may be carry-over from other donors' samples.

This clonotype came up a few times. The CDR3, as DNA: TGTGCCAGCAGCCCCCCACCGGGACTAAAAGATTGGGGGCCCACAGATACGCAGTATTTT. It specifies CASSPPPGLKDWGPTDTQYF. The chain has TRBV7-9 and TRBJ2-3; a possible D gene is TRBD2 (7 bases). The germline V gene encodes CDR1 SEHNR and CDR2 FQNEAQ (reference sequence). Trimming pared 5 bases from V and 2 bases from J, leaving 29 bases between. The CDR3 has 20 amino acids. Full variable domain (remainder filled in from reference TRBV7-9 and TRBJ2-3): DTGVSQNPRHKITKRGQNVTFRCDPISEHNRLYWYRQTLGQGPEFLTYFQNEAQLEKSRLLSDRFSAERPKGSFSTLEIQRTEQGDSAMYLCASSPPPGLKDWGPTDTQYFGPGTRLTVL.

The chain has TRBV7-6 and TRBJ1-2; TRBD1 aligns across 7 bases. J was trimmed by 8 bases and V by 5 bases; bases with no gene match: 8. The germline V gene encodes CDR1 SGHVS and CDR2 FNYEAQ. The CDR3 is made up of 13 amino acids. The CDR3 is CASSPGTDVGYTF. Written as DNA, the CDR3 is TGTGCCAGCAGCCCCGGGACAGACGTCGGCTACACCTTC.

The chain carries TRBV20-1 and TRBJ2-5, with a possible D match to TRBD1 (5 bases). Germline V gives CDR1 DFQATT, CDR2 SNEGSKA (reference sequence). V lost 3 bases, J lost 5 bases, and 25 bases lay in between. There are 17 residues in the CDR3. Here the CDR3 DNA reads TGCAGTGCTAGGGTTAGGGGTCTTTGGAGCTATCGGGAGACCCAGTACTTC. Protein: CSARVRGLWSYRETQYF.

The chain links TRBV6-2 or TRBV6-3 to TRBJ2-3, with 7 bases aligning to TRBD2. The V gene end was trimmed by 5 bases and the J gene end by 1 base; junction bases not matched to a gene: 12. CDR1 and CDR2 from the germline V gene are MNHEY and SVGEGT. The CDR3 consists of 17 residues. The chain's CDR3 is CASSTGLGRGGTDTQYF. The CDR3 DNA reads TGTGCCAGCAGTACCGGACTTGGACGGGGGGGCACAGATACGCAGTATTTT.

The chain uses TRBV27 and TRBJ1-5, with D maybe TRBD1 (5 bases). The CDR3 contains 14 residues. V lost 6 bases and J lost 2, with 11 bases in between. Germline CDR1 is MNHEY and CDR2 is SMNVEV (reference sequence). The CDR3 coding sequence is TGTGCCAGCAGACCAGGGTTGGGCAATCAGCCCCAGCATTTT. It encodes CASRPGLGNQPQHF.

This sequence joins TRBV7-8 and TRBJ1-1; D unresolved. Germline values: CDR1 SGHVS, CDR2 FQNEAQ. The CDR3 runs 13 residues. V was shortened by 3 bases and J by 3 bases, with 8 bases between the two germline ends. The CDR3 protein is CASSLCDDTEAFF. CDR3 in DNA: TGTGCCAGCAGCTTGTGTGACGACACTGAAGCTTTCTTT.

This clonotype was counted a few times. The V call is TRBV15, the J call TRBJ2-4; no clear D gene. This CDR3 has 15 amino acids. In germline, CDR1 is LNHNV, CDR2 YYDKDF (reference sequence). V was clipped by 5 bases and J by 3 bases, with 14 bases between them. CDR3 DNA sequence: TGTGCCACCAGCGCTGTGAGAGATGGCAAAAACATTCAGTACTTC. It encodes CATSAVRDGKNIQYF.

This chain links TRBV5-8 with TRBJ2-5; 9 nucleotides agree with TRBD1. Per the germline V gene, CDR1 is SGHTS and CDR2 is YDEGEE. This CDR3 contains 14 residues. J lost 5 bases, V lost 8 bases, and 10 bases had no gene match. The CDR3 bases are TGTGCCAGTCAAACAGGGGGCGGCTGGGAGACCCAGTACTTC. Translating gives CASQTGGGWETQYF.

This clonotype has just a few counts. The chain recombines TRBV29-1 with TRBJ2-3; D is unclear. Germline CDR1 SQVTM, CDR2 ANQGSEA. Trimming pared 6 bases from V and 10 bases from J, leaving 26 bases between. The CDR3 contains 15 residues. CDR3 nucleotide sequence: TGCAGCGTCCTCCGACCAGAAATCCGATTCGTGGCGCAGTATTTT. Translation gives CSVLRPEIRFVAQYF.

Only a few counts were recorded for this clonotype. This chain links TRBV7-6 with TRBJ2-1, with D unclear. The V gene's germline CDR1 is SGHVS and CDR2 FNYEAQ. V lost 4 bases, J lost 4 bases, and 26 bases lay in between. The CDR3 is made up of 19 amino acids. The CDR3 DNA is TGTGCCAGCAGCTCTGGACGCGCGTCAGGCCCAGGACGGTACAATGAGCAGTTCTTC. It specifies CASSSGRASGPGRYNEQFF.

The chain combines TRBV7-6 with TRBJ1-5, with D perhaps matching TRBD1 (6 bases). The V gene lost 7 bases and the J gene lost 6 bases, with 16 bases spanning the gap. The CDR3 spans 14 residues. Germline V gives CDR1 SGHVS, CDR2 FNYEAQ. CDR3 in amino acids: CASNVGGVGQPQHF. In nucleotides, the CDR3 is TGTGCCAGCAATGTAGGGGGGGTCGGTCAGCCCCAGCATTTT.

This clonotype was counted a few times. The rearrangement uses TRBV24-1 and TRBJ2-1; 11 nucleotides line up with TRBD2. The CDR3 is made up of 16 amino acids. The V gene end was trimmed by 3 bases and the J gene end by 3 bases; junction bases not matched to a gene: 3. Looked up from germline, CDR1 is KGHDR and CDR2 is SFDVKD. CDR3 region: CATSDASGGYYNEQFF. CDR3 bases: TGTGCCACCAGTGATGCTAGCGGGGGGTACTACAATGAGCAGTTCTTC.

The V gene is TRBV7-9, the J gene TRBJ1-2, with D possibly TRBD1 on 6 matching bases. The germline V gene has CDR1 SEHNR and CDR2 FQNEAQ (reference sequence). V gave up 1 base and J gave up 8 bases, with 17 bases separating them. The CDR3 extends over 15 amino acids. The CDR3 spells CASSLEGRGRIGYTF. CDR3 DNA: TGTGCCAGCAGCTTAGAGGGCAGGGGAAGGATCGGCTACACCTTC.

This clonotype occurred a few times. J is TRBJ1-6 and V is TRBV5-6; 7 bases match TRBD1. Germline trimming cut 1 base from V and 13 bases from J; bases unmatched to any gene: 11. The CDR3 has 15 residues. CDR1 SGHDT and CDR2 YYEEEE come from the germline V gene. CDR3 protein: CASSLQGVTISPLHF. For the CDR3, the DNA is TGTGCCAGCAGCTTGCAGGGGGTTACCATCAGTCCCCTCCACTTT.

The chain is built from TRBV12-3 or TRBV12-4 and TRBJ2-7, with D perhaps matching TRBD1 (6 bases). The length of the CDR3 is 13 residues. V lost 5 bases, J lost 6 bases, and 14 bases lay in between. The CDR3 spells CASSPDSVGEQYF. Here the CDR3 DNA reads TGTGCCAGCAGTCCGGACAGCGTGGGCGAGCAGTACTTC.

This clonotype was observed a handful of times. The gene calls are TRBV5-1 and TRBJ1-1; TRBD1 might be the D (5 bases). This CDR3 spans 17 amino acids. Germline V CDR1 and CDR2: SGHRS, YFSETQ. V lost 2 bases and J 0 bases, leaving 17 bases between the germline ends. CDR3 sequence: CASSFLVPWGLNTEAFF. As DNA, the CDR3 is TGCGCCAGCAGCTTTTTGGTTCCGTGGGGCTTGAACACTGAAGCTTTCTTT. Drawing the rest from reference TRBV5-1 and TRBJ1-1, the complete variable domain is KAGVTQTPRYLIKTRGQQVTLSCSPISGHRSVSWYQQTPGQGLQFLFEYFSETQRNKGNFPGRFSGRQFSNSRSEMNVSTLELGDSALYLCASSFLVPWGLNTEAFFGQGTRLTVV.

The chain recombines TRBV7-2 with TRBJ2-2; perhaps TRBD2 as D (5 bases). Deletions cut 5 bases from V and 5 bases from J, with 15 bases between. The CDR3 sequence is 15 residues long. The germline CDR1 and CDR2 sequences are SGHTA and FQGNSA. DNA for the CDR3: TGTGCCAGCAGCCCCTCATCCGGGGATACCGGGGAGCTGTTTTTT. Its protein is CASSPSSGDTGELFF.

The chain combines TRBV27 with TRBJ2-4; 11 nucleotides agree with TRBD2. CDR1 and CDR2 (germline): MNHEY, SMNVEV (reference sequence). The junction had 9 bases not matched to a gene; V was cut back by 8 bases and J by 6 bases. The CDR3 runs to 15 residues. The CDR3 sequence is CASGGLGTSGNIQYF. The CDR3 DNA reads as TGTGCCAGCGGGGGTCTAGGGACTAGCGGAAACATTCAGTACTTC.

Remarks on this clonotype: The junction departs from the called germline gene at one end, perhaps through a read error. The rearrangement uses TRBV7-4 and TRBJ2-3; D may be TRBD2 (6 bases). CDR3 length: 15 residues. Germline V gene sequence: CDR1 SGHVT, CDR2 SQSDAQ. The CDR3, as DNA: TGTGCCTGCAGCCTCCCGGGACTGGGCACAGATACGCAGTATTTT. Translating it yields CACSLPGLGTDTQYF.

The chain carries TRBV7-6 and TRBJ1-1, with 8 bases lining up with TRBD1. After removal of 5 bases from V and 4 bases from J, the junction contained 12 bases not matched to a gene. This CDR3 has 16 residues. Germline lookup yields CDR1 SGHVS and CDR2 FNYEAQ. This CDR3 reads CASSPGGRGRFTEAFF. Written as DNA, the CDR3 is TGTGCCAGCAGCCCCGGGGGCAGGGGGCGGTTCACTGAAGCTTTCTTT.

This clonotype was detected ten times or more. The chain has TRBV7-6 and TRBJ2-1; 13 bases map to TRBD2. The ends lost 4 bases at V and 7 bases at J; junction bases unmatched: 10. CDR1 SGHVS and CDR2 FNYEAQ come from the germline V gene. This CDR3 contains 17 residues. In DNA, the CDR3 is TGTGCCAGCAGCTCACTAGCGGGGGGGCCTAAGACGAATGAGCAGTTCTTC. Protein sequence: CASSSLAGGPKTNEQFF.

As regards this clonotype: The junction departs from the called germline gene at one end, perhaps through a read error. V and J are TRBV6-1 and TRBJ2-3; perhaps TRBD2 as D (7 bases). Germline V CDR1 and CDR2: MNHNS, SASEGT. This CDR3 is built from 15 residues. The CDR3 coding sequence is TGTACCAGCAGTGAATGGGGGGGCGCGGGAGATACGCAGTATTTT. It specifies CTSSEWGGAGDTQYF.

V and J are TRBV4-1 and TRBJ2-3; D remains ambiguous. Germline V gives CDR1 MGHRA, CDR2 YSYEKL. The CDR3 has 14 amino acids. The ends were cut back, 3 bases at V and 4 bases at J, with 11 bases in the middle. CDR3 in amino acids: CASSQTPTSDTQYF. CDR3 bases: TGCGCCAGCAGCCAGACTCCGACCTCAGATACGCAGTATTTT.

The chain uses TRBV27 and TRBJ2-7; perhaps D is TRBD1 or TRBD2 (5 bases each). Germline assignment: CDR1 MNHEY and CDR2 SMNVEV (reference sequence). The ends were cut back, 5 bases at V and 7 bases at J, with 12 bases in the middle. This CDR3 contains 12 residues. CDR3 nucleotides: TGTGCCAGCAGTAGGGGACCCTGGGAGCAGTACTTC. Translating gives CASSRGPWEQYF.

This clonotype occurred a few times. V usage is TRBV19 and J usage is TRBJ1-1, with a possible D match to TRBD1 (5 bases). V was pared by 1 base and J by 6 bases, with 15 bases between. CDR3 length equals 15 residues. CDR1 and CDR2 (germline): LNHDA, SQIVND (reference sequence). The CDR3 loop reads CASSIGVGGFAEAFF. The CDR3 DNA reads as TGTGCCAGTAGTATAGGAGTCGGGGGGTTTGCTGAAGCTTTCTTT.

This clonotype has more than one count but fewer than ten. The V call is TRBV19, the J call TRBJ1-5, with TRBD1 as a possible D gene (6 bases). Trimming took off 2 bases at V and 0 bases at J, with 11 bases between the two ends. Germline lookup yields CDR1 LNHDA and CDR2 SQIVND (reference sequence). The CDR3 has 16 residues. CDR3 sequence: CASSIWGGDSNQPQHF. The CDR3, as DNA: TGTGCCAGTAGTATATGGGGGGGCGATAGCAATCAGCCCCAGCATTTT.

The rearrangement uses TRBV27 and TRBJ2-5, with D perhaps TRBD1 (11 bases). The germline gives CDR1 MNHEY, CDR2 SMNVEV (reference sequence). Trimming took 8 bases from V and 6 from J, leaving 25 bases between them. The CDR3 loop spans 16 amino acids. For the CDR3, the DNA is TGTGCCAGCGGAGCGGGAGGGACAGGGGGTAAAAAGACCCAGTACTTC. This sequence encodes CASGAGGTGGKKTQYF.

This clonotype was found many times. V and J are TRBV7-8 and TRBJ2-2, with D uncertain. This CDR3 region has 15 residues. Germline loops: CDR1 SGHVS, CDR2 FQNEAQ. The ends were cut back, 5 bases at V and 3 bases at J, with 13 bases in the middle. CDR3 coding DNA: TGTGCCAGCAGCCCCGGAAAGGGTCACACCGGGGAGCTGTTTTTT. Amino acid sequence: CASSPGKGHTGELFF. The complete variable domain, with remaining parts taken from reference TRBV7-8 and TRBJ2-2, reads GAGVSQSPRYKVAKRGQDVALRCDPISGHVSLFWYQQALGQGPEFLTYFQNEAQLDKSGLPSDRFFAERPEGSVSTLKIQRTQQEDSAVYLCASSPGKGHTGELFFGEGSRLTVL.

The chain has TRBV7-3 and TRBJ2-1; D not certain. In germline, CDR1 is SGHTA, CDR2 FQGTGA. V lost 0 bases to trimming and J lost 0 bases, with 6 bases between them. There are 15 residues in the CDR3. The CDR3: CASSLTAGSYNEQFF. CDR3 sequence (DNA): TGTGCCAGCAGCTTAACGGCTGGCTCCTACAATGAGCAGTTCTTC.

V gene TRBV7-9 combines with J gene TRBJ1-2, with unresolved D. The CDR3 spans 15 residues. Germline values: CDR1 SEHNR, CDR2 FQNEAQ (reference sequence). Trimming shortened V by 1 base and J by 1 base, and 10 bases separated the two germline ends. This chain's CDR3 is CASSLGIPGNYGYTF. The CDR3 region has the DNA TGTGCCAGCAGCTTAGGTATCCCGGGTAACTATGGCTACACCTTC.